This is a list of T cell receptor beta chains from one sample in a study of blood T cells in healthy people across ages. TCRdb re-analysed the 5' RACE reads in MiXCR, keeping a single row per CDR3 protein. The data hold about 1.4 million distinct CDR3 sequences, with almost 60% observed a single time. The material sequenced was blood. The receptors come from a man between 18 and 29 years old in good health. Both conserved end residues are part of each CDR3. The D gene is left open where the match is weak. Some rows have no size entry. The others give once, few or many, or a class for an expanded clone.

TRBJ2-5 TRBV20-1 NA NA CSARSRGEYNEQYF TGCAGTGCTAGGTCCAGGGGGGAGTACAATGAGCAGTACTTC
TRBJ2-5 TRBV15 NA NA CATSRIFGGETQYF TGTGCCACCAGCAGAATCTTCGGGGGAGAGACCCAGTACTTC
TRBJ2-7 TRBV29-1 TRBD2 many CSVVLAGVYEQYF TGCAGCGTTGTACTAGCGGGGGTCTACGAGCAGTACTTC
TRBJ2-5 TRBV10-3 TRBD2 NA CAIRNGLAGGETQYF TGTGCCATCAGAAACGGACTAGCGGGGGGTGAGACCCAGTACTTC
TRBJ2-7 TRBV2 TRBD1 NA CASSVTGGLYEQYF TGTGCCAGCAGTGTTACAGGGGGCCTTTACGAGCAGTACTTC
TRBJ2-7 TRBV20-1 NA NA CSAAKVGVGYEQYF TGCAGTGCCGCGAAAGTGGGAGTCGGTTACGAGCAGTACTTC
TRBJ2-1 TRBV29-1 NA NA CSGKGWLAARLGEQFF TGCAGCGGCAAGGGGTGGCTAGCAGCACGACTCGGTGAGCAGTTCTTC
TRBJ2-3 TRBV7-6 NA few CASSARDGTDTQYF TGTGCCAGCAGCGCTAGGGACGGCACAGATACGCAGTATTTT
TRBJ2-1 TRBV7-9 TRBD2 once CASSSGLAGDLGFF TGTGCCAGCAGCTCAGGACTAGCGGGAGATCTGGGGTTCTTC
TRBJ1-5 TRBV20-1 NA once CSAREGRAGRNQPQHF TGCAGTGCTAGAGAGGGCCGGGCGGGCAGGAATCAGCCCCAGCATTTT
TRBJ2-7 TRBV4-1 NA NA CASSQVGKGYEQYF TGCGCCAGCAGCCAAGTTGGAAAGGGGTACGAGCAGTACTTC
TRBJ2-6 TRBV28 NA many CASSLVGAGANVLTF TGTGCCAGCAGCTTAGTGGGGGCTGGGGCCAACGTCCTGACTTTC
TRBJ2-3 TRBV5-1 NA NA CASSAGTLIEGADTQYF TGCGCCAGCAGCGCCGGGACACTAATAGAGGGCGCAGATACGCAGTATTTT
TRBJ1-2 TRBV5-1 NA NA CASSPGTPAGYGYTF TGCGCCAGCAGCCCGGGAACCCCCGCGGGATATGGCTACACCTTC
TRBJ1-2 TRBV6-4 NA NA CASSDSWRGDGYTF TGTGCCAGCAGTGACTCATGGAGGGGCGATGGCTACACCTTC
TRBJ2-5 TRBV28 NA NA CASIQQDGLETQYF TGTGCCAGCATCCAACAGGACGGCTTAGAGACCCAGTACTTC
TRBJ2-1 TRBV12-3/TRBV12-4 TRBD1 few CASTGDRGLNEQFF TGTGCCAGCACCGGGGACAGGGGTCTCAATGAGCAGTTCTTC
TRBJ1-1 TRBV7-9 NA NA CASSFEYTEAFF TGTGCCAGCAGCTTCGAGTACACTGAAGCTTTCTTT
TRBJ1-2 TRBV20-1 NA NA CSAKPQGSGNYGYTF TGCAGTGCTAAACCACAGGGATCCGGTAACTATGGCTACACCTTC
TRBJ2-2 TRBV4-3 NA NA CASSQDLRSGELFF TGCGCCAGCAGCCAAGATCTAAGGTCCGGGGAGCTGTTTTTT
TRBJ1-2 TRBV29-1 NA once CSFSPRDVRTGGYTF TGCAGCTTTTCTCCCCGGGACGTACGTACCGGTGGCTACACCTTC
TRBJ2-5 TRBV2 TRBD2 NA CASSPNSHGTSGNEQYF TGTGCCAGCTCCCCTAACTCACACGGGACTAGCGGCAATGAGCAGTACTTC
TRBJ2-1 TRBV7-7 NA NA CASSPTQGTYNEQFF TGTGCCAGCAGCCCGACTCAGGGGACCTACAATGAGCAGTTCTTC
TRBJ2-2 TRBV10-3 NA NA CAISEQIGTGELFF TGTGCCATCAGTGAGCAGATAGGAACCGGGGAGCTGTTTTTT
TRBJ2-1 TRBV6-1 TRBD1 few CASSVQRGQGADEQFF TGTGCCAGCAGTGTCCAACGGGGACAGGGGGCGGATGAGCAGTTCTTC
TRBJ1-2 TRBV7-2 NA NA CASSLDGEIYGYTF TGTGCCAGCAGCTTAGACGGGGAGATCTATGGCTACACCTTC
TRBJ2-1 TRBV4-2 NA NA CASSQAWGWSGNEQFF TGTGCCAGCAGCCAAGCGTGGGGGTGGTCGGGCAATGAGCAGTTCTTC
TRBJ1-2 TRBV28 NA NA CASGGEGRYGYTF TGTGCCAGCGGAGGGGAAGGGCGATATGGCTACACCTTC
TRBJ2-7 TRBV7-9 NA few CASSLAVSDEQYF TGTGCCAGCAGCTTAGCGGTTTCGGACGAGCAGTACTTC
TRBJ2-2 TRBV20-1 NA NA CSARDRERSTGELFF TGCAGTGCTAGAGATCGGGAGCGGAGCACCGGGGAGCTGTTTTTT
TRBJ2-3 TRBV6-1 NA few CASSDLGGTQYF TGTGCCAGCAGTGATCTGGGGGGTACGCAGTATTTT